The 29 T cell receptor beta chains given below trace back to one sample, sequenced in a study of T-cell reconstitution after alpha-beta-depleted transplantation in children. During its preparation, the TCRbeta library received unique molecular identifiers. TCRdb processed the PCR reads anew with MiXCR; each CDR3 protein has one entry. The sample lists around 250,000 distinct CDR3 sequences, almost 10% occurring once. Sequencing used PBMCs from the stem cell graft donor, obtained from the stem cell graft. The receptors stem from a human donor who donated a stem cell graft to a child with SCID.

This clonotype was recorded many times. CDR3 sequence: CASRLNWFTNTEAFF. As DNA, the CDR3 is TGTGCCAGCAGGTTAAATTGGTTCACGAACACTGAAGCTTTCTTT. The chain couples TRBV7-8 to TRBJ1-1; D remains unclear. The V gene's germline CDR1 is SGHVS and CDR2 FQNEAQ. The CDR3 has 15 amino acids. V gave up 6 bases and J gave up 1 base, with 15 bases separating them.

The gene calls are TRBV5-1 and TRBJ2-7; the D is unclear. With 2 bases removed from V and 4 bases from J, the gap between germline ends came to 10 bases. CDR1 is SGHRS and CDR2 is YFSETQ in the germline V gene. The CDR3 contains 13 residues. The CDR3 DNA reads TGCGCCAGCAGCTTCGAGAACTCTTACGAGCAGTACTTC. Its protein is CASSFENSYEQYF.

The rearrangement joins TRBV2 to TRBJ1-5; unclear D gene. The V gene's germline CDR1 is SNHLY and CDR2 FYNNEI. The CDR3 covers 15 residues. The V gene lost 2 bases and the J gene lost 4 bases, with 12 bases spanning the gap. The CDR3 reads CASSEYRQLNQPQHF. The CDR3 DNA reads TGTGCCAGCAGTGAATATCGGCAGCTGAATCAGCCCCAGCATTTT.

The J gene is TRBJ2-1, the V gene TRBV4-1; TRBD1 is a possible D gene (5 bases). Per germline, CDR1 MGHRA and CDR2 YSYEKL. Trimming left V 3 bases short and J 2 bases short, with 14 bases between. The CDR3 runs 16 residues. CDR3 in amino acids: CASSHPRQRPYNEQFF. DNA for the CDR3: TGCGCCAGCAGCCATCCCAGACAGCGCCCCTACAATGAGCAGTTCTTC.

The rearrangement links TRBV6-1 to TRBJ2-3; D remains unclear. Trimming pared 6 bases from V and 0 bases from J, leaving 10 bases between. The CDR3 sequence is 14 residues long. CDR1 is MNHNS, CDR2 SASEGT, per germline. In DNA form, the CDR3 reads TGTGCCAGCAGCCAGACCAGCAGCACAGATACGCAGTATTTT. Residues: CASSQTSSTDTQYF.

Many counts were recorded for this clonotype. The chain employs TRBV5-1 and TRBJ2-3; possible D gene TRBD2, 7 bases. The germline CDR1 and CDR2 sequences are SGHRS and YFSETQ. CDR3 size: 17 residues. V was pared by 3 bases and J by 0 bases, with 17 bases between. The CDR3 DNA reads TGCGCCAGCAGCTCCGGTGGGGGCGGGGGTAGCACAGATACGCAGTATTTT. This gives the protein CASSSGGGGGSTDTQYF.

CDR3: CASSDGTSPYEQYF. The CDR3 bases are TGTGCCAGCAGTGATGGGACCTCACCCTACGAGCAGTACTTC. The chain carries TRBV27 and TRBJ2-7, with D perhaps given as TRBD1 or TRBD2 (5 bases each). Germline V gives CDR1 MNHEY, CDR2 SMNVEV (reference sequence). The V end was cut by 5 bases, the J end by 2 bases, with 13 bases between. This CDR3 is 14 amino acids long.

This clonotype occurred a few times. The chain uses TRBV4-2 and TRBJ2-7; D possibly corresponds to TRBD1 (5 bases). This CDR3 is built from 18 residues. Trimming stripped 0 bases from V and 3 bases from J, with 21 bases between. CDR1 and CDR2 from the germline V gene are LGHNA and YNFKEQ. In DNA form, the CDR3 reads TGTGCCAGCAGCCAAGACCCCCAGACAAGGGGTGGGTACTACGAGCAGTACTTC. It specifies CASSQDPQTRGGYYEQYF.

This chain joins TRBV27 and TRBJ1-3, with 10 bases matching TRBD1. Germline V CDR1 and CDR2: MNHEY, SMNVEV (reference sequence). V trimming: 5 bases; J trimming: 2 bases; junction bases outside the gene matches: 6. The CDR3 spans 16 residues. CDR3 region: CASSRQGARTGNTIYF. In DNA form, the CDR3 reads TGTGCCAGCAGTCGACAGGGGGCGCGCACTGGAAACACCATATATTTT.

This clonotype appeared a few times. The chain uses TRBV5-1 and TRBJ2-5; tentatively, D is TRBD1 (6 bases). Trimming took 2 bases from V and 4 from J, leaving 12 bases between them. The CDR3 spans 14 residues. CDR1 and CDR2 (germline): SGHRS, YFSETQ. The CDR3, as DNA: TGCGCCAGCAGCTTTGCAGGGGTCCGAGAGACCCAGTACTTC. Protein: CASSFAGVRETQYF. The full variable domain, its missing parts supplied by reference TRBV5-1 and TRBJ2-5, is KAGVTQTPRYLIKTRGQQVTLSCSPISGHRSVSWYQQTPGQGLQFLFEYFSETQRNKGNFPGRFSGRQFSNSRSEMNVSTLELGDSALYLCASSFAGVRETQYFGPGTRLLVL.

This clonotype was picked up a small number of times. The chain has TRBV20-1 and TRBJ2-5; perhaps TRBD1 as D (6 bases). The germline gives CDR1 DFQATT, CDR2 SNEGSKA (reference sequence). V was cut by 3 bases and J by 4 bases, with 15 bases left in between. The CDR3 has 14 amino acids. CDR3 sequence (DNA): TGCAGTGCTAGTCCCCCACAGGGAAGAGAGACCCAGTACTTC. This gives the protein CSASPPQGRETQYF.

This clonotype was detected a few times. This chain links TRBV2 with TRBJ1-5, with D perhaps TRBD1 (5 bases). This CDR3 has 13 residues. Trimming removed 7 bases from V and 4 bases from J, with 11 bases in between. The germline gives CDR1 SNHLY, CDR2 FYNNEI. For the CDR3, the DNA is TGTGCCAGCAATCAGGGAGGGAATCAGCCCCAGCATTTT. Its translation: CASNQGGNQPQHF.

This clonotype appeared a few times. The chain has TRBV7-2 and TRBJ2-1; D perhaps matches TRBD1 (5 bases). CDR3 length: 12 amino acids. CDR1 and CDR2 from the germline V gene are SGHTA and FQGNSA. Trimming removed 1 base from V and 12 bases from J, with 10 bases in between. Here the CDR3 DNA reads TGTGCCAGCAGCTTAGGGGGCAGGGTGCAGTTCTTC. Protein sequence: CASSLGGRVQFF.

The V gene is TRBV28, the J gene TRBJ1-5; weak D call: TRBD1 (5 bases). The germline V gene encodes CDR1 MDHEN and CDR2 SYDVKM. V was pared by 7 bases and J by 4 bases, with 11 bases between. This CDR3 has 13 residues. The chain's CDR3 is CASIGQGNQPQHF. The CDR3 nucleotides read TGTGCCAGCATTGGCCAGGGAAATCAGCCCCAGCATTTT.

This clonotype was found a few times. This chain joins TRBV20-1 and TRBJ1-6; D remains unclear. Looked up from germline, CDR1 is DFQATT and CDR2 is SNEGSKA (reference sequence). Between the trimmed V and J ends, which lost 4 bases and 5 bases, there was a span of 15 bases. The CDR3 is made up of 15 amino acids. The CDR3 nucleotides are TGCAGTGCTACCAGCGTGGGTGTGGATAATTCACCCCTCCACTTT. Its protein product is CSATSVGVDNSPLHF.

This clonotype was observed a few times. CDR3 coding DNA: TGTGCCAGCAGCTTAAAAGCCGGGACTAGCGGGGGGAACACCGGGGAGCTGTTTTTT. It is translated as CASSLKAGTSGGNTGELFF. V and J are TRBV7-3 and TRBJ2-2; 14 nucleotides line up with TRBD2. The CDR3 runs to 19 residues. V lost 1 base to trimming and J lost 1 base; unmatched junction nucleotides: 5. Looked up from germline, CDR1 is SGHTA and CDR2 is FQGTGA.

CDR3 DNA sequence: TGTGCCACCAGCAGAGATGAGGGTGGCTACACCTTC. Translation: CATSRDEGGYTF. The chain is built from TRBV15 and TRBJ1-2; D ambiguous. This CDR3 contains 12 residues. CDR1 is LNHNV and CDR2 is YYDKDF in the germline V gene (reference sequence). The V gene lost 0 bases and the J gene lost 7 bases, with 6 bases spanning the gap.

This clonotype was counted a few times. The CDR3 region has the DNA TGTGCCAGCAGCTTGGTCCCCTGGGGCGAGCAGTACTTC. Its protein is CASSLVPWGEQYF. The chain carries TRBV5-8 and TRBJ2-7; the D is unclear. This CDR3 has 13 amino acids. Germline CDR1 is SGHTS and CDR2 is YDEGEE. Between the trimmed V and J ends, which lost 0 bases and 6 bases, there was a span of 10 bases.

This clonotype was recorded a few times. The chain joins TRBV11-2 to TRBJ2-7, with no clear D. Trimming pared 3 bases from V and 4 bases from J, leaving 13 bases between. This CDR3 has 14 amino acids. Germline-derived CDR1 and CDR2 are SGHAT and FQNNGV. The CDR3 DNA follows: TGTGCCAGCAGCTTGAGTCAGATAAATTACGAGCAGTACTTC. Its protein is CASSLSQINYEQYF.

The chain combines TRBV15 with TRBJ2-7; tentatively, D is TRBD2 (6 bases). The CDR3 spans 15 residues. Germline V CDR1 and CDR2: LNHNV, YYDKDF (reference sequence). V was shortened by 3 bases and J by 3 bases, with 15 bases between the two germline ends. The DNA of the CDR3 is TGTGCCACCAGCAGCCCCCGGGGGAACCTCTACGAGCAGTACTTC. This codes for CATSSPRGNLYEQYF.

This clonotype was counted a few times. This chain connects TRBV7-9 to TRBJ2-6; 7 nucleotides agree with TRBD2. The ends lost 10 bases at V and 1 base at J; junction bases unmatched: 7. The CDR3 extends over 15 amino acids. Germline loops: CDR1 SEHNR, CDR2 FQNEAQ (reference sequence). CDR3: CAINRGDSGANVLTF. CDR3 nucleotide sequence: TGTGCCATCAACCGGGGGGATTCTGGGGCCAACGTCCTGACTTTC.

This clonotype has only a few counts. The V gene is TRBV27, the J gene TRBJ1-1, with D maybe TRBD1 (5 bases). Germline values: CDR1 MNHEY, CDR2 SMNVEV (reference sequence). V was cut by 7 bases and J by 3 bases, with 12 bases left in between. This CDR3 has 13 amino acids. CDR3 DNA sequence: TGTGCCAGCATCGTCCCGGGGCACACTGAAGCTTTCTTT. Its translation is CASIVPGHTEAFF.

The chain links TRBV7-6 to TRBJ2-1; TRBD2 matches at 11 bases. V gave up 5 bases and J gave up 0 bases; unmatched junction bases: 3. From germline, CDR1 is SGHVS and CDR2 FNYEAQ. This CDR3 contains 16 residues. The CDR3 nucleotides read TGTGCCAGCAGCACTAGCGGGGGAAGCTCCTACAATGAGCAGTTCTTC. This sequence encodes CASSTSGGSSYNEQFF.

A few counts support this clonotype. The gene calls are TRBV29-1 and TRBJ2-1; 9 bases fit TRBD1. V lost 7 bases to trimming and J lost 3 bases; unmatched junction nucleotides: 4. CDR1 is SQVTM and CDR2 is ANQGSEA in the germline V gene. The CDR3 extends over 13 amino acids. CDR3 sequence reads: CSGTGGGYNEQFF. The CDR3 nucleotides are TGCAGCGGAACAGGGGGCGGCTACAATGAGCAGTTCTTC.

This clonotype came up many times. The rearrangement uses TRBV6-5 and TRBJ2-3; D is ambiguous. Trimming removed 10 bases at V and 7 bases at J, with 15 bases between. The CDR3 has 12 residues. Germline V gene data show CDR1 as MNHEY and CDR2 as SVGAGI. CDR3 loop: CATLGPYNTQYF. The CDR3 nucleotides read TGTGCCACCTTAGGACCATATAATACGCAGTATTTT.

This clonotype was found a few times. The chain joins TRBV20-1 to TRBJ2-1; 8 nucleotides line up with TRBD2. From germline, CDR1 is DFQATT and CDR2 SNEGSKA (reference sequence). The CDR3 is made up of 14 amino acids. The V and J ends lost 8 bases and 6 bases, in that order; junction bases with no gene match: 12. DNA for the CDR3: TGCAGTCTAACTTCGGGACTAGGGGGCAATGAGCAGTTCTTC. As protein: CSLTSGLGGNEQFF.

This clonotype was seen at least ten times. The rearrangement joins TRBV20-1 to TRBJ1-5; D unresolved. CDR1 is DFQATT and CDR2 is SNEGSKA in the germline V gene (reference sequence). This CDR3 comprises 14 residues. Between the trimmed V and J ends, which lost 0 bases and 2 bases, there was a span of 8 bases. The CDR3, as DNA: TGCAGTGCTAGAGACGGGATCGGCAATCAGCCCCAGCATTTT. As protein: CSARDGIGNQPQHF.

The rearrangement links TRBV5-5 to TRBJ2-2; D gene ambiguous. The CDR3 has 16 residues. Germline V gene sequence: CDR1 SGHKS, CDR2 YYEKEE (reference sequence). Between the trimmed V and J ends, which lost 0 bases and 0 bases, there was a span of 9 bases. Here the CDR3 DNA reads TGTGCCAGCAGCTTGGCCGGTTGGGCGAACACCGGGGAGCTGTTTTTT. Translated: CASSLAGWANTGELFF. The entire variable domain, with the rest obtained from reference TRBV5-5 and TRBJ2-2, is as follows: DAGVTQSPTHLIKTRGQQVTLRCSPISGHKSVSWYQQVLGQGPQFIFQYYEKEERGRGNFPDRFSARQFPNYSSELNVNALLLGDSALYLCASSLAGWANTGELFFGEGSRLTVL.

A few counts support this clonotype. This chain uses TRBV6-5 with TRBJ2-6; TRBD1 aligns across 7 bases. The CDR3 covers 19 residues. The germline CDR1 and CDR2 sequences are MNHEY and SVGAGI. Unmatched junction bases numbered 10, after V lost 2 bases and J lost 0 bases. In DNA form, the CDR3 reads TGTGCCAGCAGTTACACAGGGGAAGCCTTGTTCTCTGGGGCCAACGTCCTGACTTTC. As protein: CASSYTGEALFSGANVLTF.